This T cell receptor (beta chain) was recorded in a study of PD-1 blockade in classical Hodgkin lymphoma. In its sample, this clone was seen once. Its antigen remains unidentified. V was clipped by 5 bases and J by 2 bases, with 10 bases between them. Germline V lookup: CDR1 MDHEN, CDR2 SYDVKM. The CDR3 is made up of 14 amino acids. Patients all relapsed after autologous stem cell transplantation, and there was variation in brentuximab vedotin exposure. The study, taken as a whole, reports: Complete responders' diversity at baseline resembled that of newly diagnosed patients. Before treatment, TCR diversity in newly diagnosed patients was reportedly lower than in healthy donors. What caused the repertoire differences, perhaps disease activity or prior therapy, remains undefined. Unlike CD8+ TCR diversity, which did not rise significantly by C4D1, CD4+ TCR diversity did.

Libraries were prepared by immunoSEQ multiplex PCR; TCRdb keeps only in-frame clonotypes and omits some of them. The sample lists approximately 15,000 clones, roughly 85% seen once, with 20% to 25% in the top ten. This chain joins TRBV28 and TRBJ1-5; D is undetermined. The sample here was peripheral blood mononuclear cells (PBMCs), taken at baseline. The TCR originated in a human donor with classical Hodgkin lymphoma. In nucleotides, the CDR3 is TGTGCCAGCAGTCCCCCGTTCGGCAATCAGCCCCAGCATTTT. As protein: CASSPPFGNQPQHF.